The clone carrying this T cell receptor beta chain appeared a single time. The data derive from a study of blood T cell repertoires in COVID-19. Across the study: Sites in the United States, Italy and Spain provided acute and convalescent COVID-19 samples.

Clones were read by immunoSEQ multiplex PCR, and TCRdb kept only the in-frame ones, dropping some. The profile shows 80,000 to 90,000 clones, about 87% of them singletons. The germline CDR1 and CDR2 sequences are SGHRS and YFSETQ. The ends lost 5 bases at V and 4 bases at J; junction bases unmatched: 7. The CDR3 length is 14 residues. This sequence joins TRBV5-1 and TRBJ1-1, with 8 bases lining up with TRBD1. The TCR was taken from a man in his forties with acute or convalescent COVID-19. The specimen sequenced was peripheral blood. CDR3 protein: CASSSGGFSTEAFF. DNA for the CDR3: TGCGCCAGCAGTTCAGGGGGCTTTAGCACTGAAGCTTTCTTT.